One sample yielded the 21 T cell receptor beta chains listed below, sequenced in a study of T cell repertoires in cytomegalovirus infection. In TCRdb, the reads were re-called with MiXCR into one record per CDR3 protein. The repertoire holds 150,000 to 200,000 distinct CDR3 sequences, with 28% as singletons. Material: PBMCs. The receptors were sampled from a human donor in good health (CMV status not recorded). Some clones in this sample may be carry-over from other donors' samples.

This clonotype was counted a few times. This chain connects TRBV30 to TRBJ2-3, with 8 bases matching TRBD2. Unmatched junction bases numbered 5, after V lost 4 bases and J lost 8 bases. This CDR3 is 12 amino acids long. Germline CDR1 is GTSNPN and CDR2 is SVGIG (reference sequence). The CDR3 DNA follows: TGTGCCTGGACTAACGGGGGGGGTACGCAGTATTTT. Its protein is CAWTNGGGTQYF.

This clonotype was recorded many times. V gene TRBV10-3 combines with J gene TRBJ1-1, with D possibly matching TRBD1 (5 bases). Trimming pared 9 bases from V and 4 bases from J, leaving 18 bases between. The CDR3 sequence is 14 residues long. From germline, CDR1 is ENHRY and CDR2 SYGVKD. CDR3 coding DNA: TGTGCCATTTCACCGGGACTAGCAAGCACTGAAGCTTTCTTT. Translation gives CAISPGLASTEAFF.

This clonotype occurred a few times. This chain uses TRBV7-2 with TRBJ1-2; D not certain. The length of the CDR3 is 14 residues. Deletions cut 0 bases from V and 4 bases from J, with 9 bases between. In germline, CDR1 is SGHTA, CDR2 FQGNSA. The chain's CDR3 is CASSLAARFYGYTF. The CDR3 bases are TGTGCCAGCAGCTTAGCGGCCCGTTTCTATGGCTACACCTTC.

For this clonotype: Its ends do not fully match the called genes, so a read error is possible. This rearrangement joins TRBV5-3 to TRBJ2-3; either TRBD1 or TRBD2 may fit D (5 bases each). TRBV5-3 counts as an open reading frame of uncertain function. The CDR3 covers 15 residues. The CDR3 nucleotides are TGTGCCAGCAGCTTGGGGGAATTCGGCACAGATACGCAGTATTTT. Translation gives CASSLGEFGTDTQYF.

The V and J genes are TRBV6-1 and TRBJ2-7; a possible D gene is TRBD2 (6 bases). Trimming shortened V by 5 bases and J by 4 bases, and 18 bases separated the two germline ends. CDR3 length: 15 amino acids. CDR1 and CDR2 (germline): MNHNS, SASEGT. CDR3 sequence: CASSYPKGLHYEQYF. CDR3 DNA sequence: TGTGCCAGCAGTTACCCCAAGGGACTCCATTACGAGCAGTACTTC.

This clonotype was detected only a few times. The rearrangement uses TRBV6-1 and TRBJ1-1; tentative D call: TRBD1 (5 bases). Germline lookup yields CDR1 MNHNS and CDR2 SASEGT. Trimming left V 5 bases short and J 3 bases short, with 16 bases between. The CDR3 length is 15 residues. The CDR3 region is CASSPNKGADTEAFF. In nucleotides, the CDR3 is TGTGCCAGCAGTCCCAATAAAGGGGCGGACACTGAAGCTTTCTTT.

The sample holds many counts of this clonotype. The chain uses TRBV7-2 and TRBJ2-5; 9 bases fit TRBD1. The CDR3 is 14 amino acids. Germline values: CDR1 SGHTA, CDR2 FQGNSA. V dropped 4 bases and J dropped 5; count of bases not matched to a gene: 5. CDR3: CASSSGQGGETQYF. CDR3 nucleotide sequence: TGTGCCAGCAGCTCGGGACAGGGAGGCGAGACCCAGTACTTC. Using reference TRBV7-2 and TRBJ2-5 for the parts outside the CDR3, the full variable domain is GAGVSQSPSNKVTEKGKDVELRCDPISGHTALYWYRQSLGQGLEFLIYFQGNSAPDKSGLPSDRFSAERTGGSVSTLTIQRTQQEDSAVYLCASSSGQGGETQYFGPGTRLLVL.

This clonotype was seen repeatedly, ten times or more. The chain carries TRBV7-2 and TRBJ2-1, with 9 positions matching TRBD1. The ends lost 5 bases at V and 5 bases at J; junction bases unmatched: 7. Per the germline V gene, CDR1 is SGHTA and CDR2 is FQGNSA. CDR3 length equals 15 residues. The CDR3, as DNA: TGTGCCAGCAGCCTAGGACAGGGGTCTCACAATGAGCAGTTCTTC. Translated: CASSLGQGSHNEQFF.

This clonotype was recorded many times. This CDR3 reads CASGPAGRERKTQYF. The DNA of the CDR3 is TGTGCCAGCGGCCCCGCGGGCAGGGAGAGAAAGACCCAGTACTTC. The V gene is TRBV7-9, the J gene TRBJ2-5; D possibly matches TRBD1 or TRBD2 (5 bases each). The CDR3 loop spans 15 amino acids. The germline V gene has CDR1 SEHNR and CDR2 FQNEAQ (reference sequence). Trimming pared 8 bases from V and 6 bases from J, leaving 22 bases between.

The genes are TRBV2 and TRBJ2-4, with D unresolved. V was trimmed by 8 bases and J by 1 base, leaving 18 bases between them. This CDR3 is 16 amino acids long. Germline-derived CDR1 and CDR2 are SNHLY and FYNNEI. The CDR3 sequence: CASGPSPTLAKNIQYF. In DNA, the CDR3 is TGTGCCAGCGGTCCTTCTCCCACTTTGGCCAAAAACATTCAGTACTTC.

As to this clonotype: Given a much more abundant clone one base away, this may be a read error. The V and J genes are TRBV7-2 and TRBJ1-6, with D perhaps TRBD1 (5 bases). Germline V gene data show CDR1 as SGHTA and CDR2 as FQGNSA. CDR3 length equals 16 residues. The V end was cut by 5 bases, the J end by 3 bases, with 14 bases between. The CDR3 bases are TGTGCCAGCAGCCCACCCTGGGACGGCTATAATTCACCCCTCCACTTT. Amino acids: CASSPPWDGYNSPLHF.

The chain uses TRBV19 and TRBJ1-1; possibly TRBD1 for D (5 bases). This CDR3 is 16 amino acids long. The germline V gene encodes CDR1 LNHDA and CDR2 SQIVND (reference sequence). The V and J ends lost 3 bases and 0 bases respectively, with 14 bases between them. CDR3 amino acids: CASSISDTIMNTEAFF. For the CDR3, the DNA is TGTGCCAGTAGTATCTCGGACACTATAATGAACACTGAAGCTTTCTTT. The full variable domain, in which reference TRBV19 and TRBJ1-1 provide the parts outside the CDR3, is DGGITQSPKYLFRKEGQNVTLSCEQNLNHDAMYWYRQDPGQGLRLIYYSQIVNDFQKGDIAEGYSVSREKKESFPLTVTSAQKNPTAFYLCASSISDTIMNTEAFFGQGTRLTVV.

This clonotype was seen only a few times. The chain carries TRBV7-8 and TRBJ2-7, with D perhaps matching TRBD1 or TRBD2 (5 bases each). The ends were cut back, 8 bases at V and 2 bases at J, with 16 bases in the middle. The CDR3 has 14 residues. The germline CDR1 and CDR2 sequences are SGHVS and FQNEAQ. The CDR3 region is CASDARDGTYEQYF. DNA for the CDR3: TGTGCCAGCGACGCCCGGGACGGGACCTACGAGCAGTACTTC.

This clonotype was seen many times. V is TRBV11-2 and J is TRBJ2-7, with TRBD2 identical over 8 bases. V dropped 5 bases and J dropped 1; count of bases not matched to a gene: 7. The CDR3 consists of 15 residues. The V gene's germline CDR1 is SGHAT and CDR2 FQNNGV. CDR3 residues: CASSQGGGPSYEQYF. As DNA, the CDR3 is TGTGCCAGCAGCCAGGGCGGGGGGCCTTCCTACGAGCAGTACTTC.

The gene calls are TRBV6-1 and TRBJ1-3; possibly TRBD1 for D (5 bases). The CDR3 extends over 14 amino acids. Trimming removed 7 bases from V and 3 bases from J, with 13 bases in between. Germline V gene data show CDR1 as MNHNS and CDR2 as SASEGT. The CDR3 loop is CASTNGGGGNTIYF. CDR3 sequence (DNA): TGTGCCAGCACCAACGGGGGAGGTGGAAACACCATATATTTT.

J is TRBJ1-1 and V is TRBV12-3 or TRBV12-4; D possibly corresponds to TRBD1 (5 bases). Trimming left V 6 bases short and J 5 bases short, with 16 bases between. CDR3 length: 14 residues. CDR3 region: CASSRRFGGTEAFF. CDR3 nucleotides: TGTGCCAGCAGCCGAAGGTTTGGGGGGACTGAAGCTTTCTTT.

This clonotype has at least ten counts. The J gene is TRBJ1-1, the V gene TRBV11-2; D is perhaps TRBD1 (5 bases). Germline V gene sequence: CDR1 SGHAT, CDR2 FQNNGV. Between the trimmed V and J ends, which lost 0 bases and 1 base, there was a span of 9 bases. CDR3 length: 15 residues. Here the CDR3 reads CASSLEAGRNTEAFF. The CDR3 coding sequence is TGTGCCAGCAGCTTAGAGGCAGGGAGGAACACTGAAGCTTTCTTT.

V gene TRBV20-1 combines with J gene TRBJ1-1, with D possibly matching TRBD1 (5 bases). Trimming cost V 5 bases and J 0 bases, with 10 bases left between them. The CDR3 has 13 amino acids. The germline V gene encodes CDR1 DFQATT and CDR2 SNEGSKA (reference sequence). This chain's CDR3 is CSAGDSLNTEAFF. The CDR3 DNA reads as TGCAGTGCTGGCGACAGTTTGAACACTGAAGCTTTCTTT.

The CDR3 DNA reads as TGTGCCAGTAGTAATCAAGGACGGCTTTCCTCCTACGAGCAGTACTTC. This gives the protein CASSNQGRLSSYEQYF. The gene calls are TRBV19 and TRBJ2-7; D gene ambiguous. The CDR3 runs to 16 residues. CDR1 is LNHDA, CDR2 SQIVND, per germline (reference sequence). The V end lost 4 bases, the J end lost 0 bases, and 16 bases lay between the germline ends. The variable domain in full, with the rest retrieved from reference TRBV19 and TRBJ2-7, is DGGITQSPKYLFRKEGQNVTLSCEQNLNHDAMYWYRQDPGQGLRLIYYSQIVNDFQKGDIAEGYSVSREKKESFPLTVTSAQKNPTAFYLCASSNQGRLSSYEQYFGPGTRLTVT.

The J gene is TRBJ1-6, the V gene TRBV7-3; D uncertain. This CDR3 is built from 13 residues. Germline V gene data show CDR1 as SGHTA and CDR2 as FQGTGA. V was trimmed by 4 bases and J by 5 bases, leaving 6 bases between them. The CDR3 sequence: CASSSRNNSPLHF. The DNA for the CDR3 is TGTGCCAGCAGCTCTAGAAATAATTCACCCCTCCACTTT.

The V and J genes are TRBV9 and TRBJ2-1; D ambiguous. The CDR3 contains 13 residues. V lost 2 bases to trimming and J lost 4 bases, with 7 bases between them. Looked up from germline, CDR1 is SGDLS and CDR2 is YYNGEE. The CDR3, as DNA: TGTGCCAGCAGCGTCAGTACTTACAATGAGCAGTTCTTC. Translated: CASSVSTYNEQFF.